These 5 T cell receptor beta chains originate from one sample sequenced in a study of blood T cell repertoires in COVID-19. Generated by immunoSEQ multiplex PCR, the TCRdb table keeps only in-frame clones and is missing some. This repertoire shows around 310,000 clones, about 91% found once; its top ten account for around a tenth. The sample was PBMCs or T cells enriched from blood (not recorded which). These receptors were collected from a woman between 40 and 50 years old who had recovered from COVID-19.

This chain joins TRBV4-3 and TRBJ2-1; D is possibly TRBD2 (5 bases). The CDR3 runs 15 residues. The germline V gene has CDR1 LGHNA and CDR2 YSLEER. With 0 bases removed from V and 4 bases from J, the gap between germline ends came to 10 bases. The CDR3 loop is CASSQEPDSYNEQFF. For the CDR3, the DNA is TGCGCCAGCAGCCAAGAACCGGACTCGTACAATGAGCAGTTCTTC.

The chain joins TRBV5-4 to TRBJ2-7, with a weak D call TRBD1 (5 bases). This CDR3 has 14 residues. CDR1 is SGHNT, CDR2 YYREEE, per germline (reference sequence). Trimming left V 4 bases short and J 2 bases short, with 13 bases between. The DNA for the CDR3 is TGTGCCAGCAGCACTCGGACGGACACCTACGAGCAGTACTTC. This codes for CASSTRTDTYEQYF.

The chain joins TRBV10-1 to TRBJ1-2; D is unclear. This CDR3 spans 12 amino acids. Looked up from germline, CDR1 is WNHNN and CDR2 is SYGVQD (reference sequence). Trimming removed 7 bases at V and 5 bases at J, with 11 bases between. For the CDR3, the DNA is TGCGCCAGCATTTTTAGTGGTTATGGCTACACCTTC. Translating gives CASIFSGYGYTF.

V gene TRBV19 combines with J gene TRBJ1-3; TRBD1 agrees at 7 bases. CDR3 size: 15 residues. The V and J ends lost 6 bases and 2 bases, in that order; junction bases with no gene match: 7. Germline lookup yields CDR1 LNHDA and CDR2 SQIVND (reference sequence). The CDR3, as DNA: TGTGCCAGTAGCCGCACAGGGGAGGCTGGAAACACCATATATTTT. Protein product: CASSRTGEAGNTIYF.

This chain connects TRBV7-3 to TRBJ2-5; 9 bases agree with TRBD2. V lost 5 bases, J lost 0 bases, and 7 bases stayed unmatched. Germline-derived CDR1 and CDR2 are SGHTA and FQGTGA. The CDR3 is made up of 16 amino acids. The CDR3 loop reads CASSLAGLADQETQYF. CDR3 nucleotide sequence: TGTGCCAGCAGCCTTGCGGGACTAGCCGACCAAGAGACCCAGTACTTC.